This T cell receptor (beta chain) was identified during a study of Tregs in tolerant kidney transplant recipients. The germline V gene has CDR1 MNHNS and CDR2 SASEGT. The CDR3 extends over 13 amino acids. V lost 8 bases and J lost 7, with 17 bases in between. Broader study findings: This study did not directly address biological reproducibility. Activated donor B cell expansion appeared to reveal the most relevant donor-specific TCRbeta repertoire.

Concerning this clone: No antigen is known for it.

Unstimulated regulatory T cells (CD4+CD25+CD127-), CD4+CD25- non-regulatory cells, CD4 and CD8 cells were FACS-sorted from thawed PBMCs. The table came from immunoSEQ multiplex PCR; TCRdb's copy has only in-frame clones and leaves some out. The table includes about 240,000 clones, around 81% detected once. Specimen: CD4+ T cells from blood. The receptor was isolated from a human donor in good health. This sequence joins TRBV6-1 and TRBJ1-1; weak D call: TRBD1 (6 bases). CDR3 amino acids: CASLPLGGGEAFF. The CDR3 DNA is TGTGCCAGCCTCCCCTTGGGGGGCGGTGAAGCTTTCTTT.